The rows below give T cell receptor beta chains drawn from one sample of a study of blood T cell repertoires in COVID-19. Profiled with immunoSEQ multiplex PCR; TCRdb holds only in-frame clones, not every one. The sample shows almost 250,000 clones, 86% of them seen only once. What was sequenced was peripheral blood. All receptors derive from a woman in her fifties or sixties who had recovered from COVID-19. Each CDR3 is given with its conserved first and last residue. A D gene is named only where the DNA matches it firmly. Clone size appears in some rows only: once, few, many, or a class for an expanded clone.

TRBJ2-7 TRBD2 NA 15 TRBV15 CATSAALAGKYEQYF TGTGCCACCAGCGCCGCACTAGCGGGGAAATACGAGCAGTACTTC
TRBJ1-6 TRBD1 few 16 TRBV19 CASSDQDRTYNSPLHF TGTGCCAGTAGCGACCAGGACAGGACATATAATTCACCCCTCCACTTT
TRBJ1-1 NA few 16 TRBV1 CTSSQEPVTIPTEAFF TGCACCAGCAGCCAAGAACCAGTCACCATCCCCACTGAAGCTTTCTTT
TRBJ1-1 NA NA 14 TRBV5-1 CASSWGTTNTEAFF TGCGCCAGCAGTTGGGGGACTACAAACACTGAAGCTTTCTTT
TRBJ2-4 NA NA 21 TRBV7-8 CASSLVISGPLGGEAKNIQYF TGTGCCAGCAGCTTAGTGATATCCGGGCCATTGGGAGGTGAAGCCAAAAACATTCAGTACTTC
TRBJ1-2 NA once 13 TRBV5-6 CASSLAGIEGYTF TGTGCCAGCAGCTTGGCAGGGATTGAGGGCTACACCTTC
TRBJ1-2 NA NA 13 TRBV29-1 CSAPTGSSYGYTF TGCAGCGCCCCAACGGGATCTTCATATGGCTACACCTTC
TRBJ1-6 TRBD1 NA 14 TRBV7-8 CASSLLQGYSPLHF TGTGCCAGCAGTCTCTTACAGGGGTATTCACCCCTCCACTTT
TRBJ2-7 NA NA 14 TRBV19 CASSSQGGPYEQYF TGTGCCAGTAGTAGTCAGGGGGGCCCTTACGAGCAGTACTTC
TRBJ1-1 TRBD1 NA 15 TRBV19 CASIEGDRGNSEAFF TGTGCCAGTATAGAGGGGGACAGGGGAAACTCTGAAGCTTTCTTT
TRBJ1-1 NA few 13 TRBV7-3 CASSPYKNTEAFF TGTGCCAGCAGCCCATACAAGAACACTGAAGCTTTCTTT
TRBJ1-2 NA NA 13 TRBV7-8 CASRPQGRGGYTF TGTGCCAGCAGGCCACAGGGCAGGGGTGGCTACACCTTC
TRBJ2-2 TRBD1 NA 14 TRBV6-5 CGGRGQSNTGELFF TGTGGGGGTAGGGGGCAGTCGAACACCGGGGAGCTGTTTTTT
TRBJ2-2 TRBD1 few 16 TRBV27 CASSLLGTGEGGELFF TGTGCCAGCAGTTTATTAGGGACAGGGGAAGGCGGGGAGCTGTTTTTT
TRBJ2-2 NA NA 16 TRBV19 CASSIGGRGFTGELFF TGTGCCAGTAGTATTGGCGGCAGGGGATTCACCGGGGAGCTGTTTTTT
TRBJ1-5 TRBD1 NA 16 TRBV28 CASSLLGQGIVQPQHF TGTGCCAGCAGCCTACTGGGACAGGGGATAGTTCAGCCCCAGCATTTT
TRBJ1-3 NA NA 15 TRBV7-9 CASSPSTGSGNTIYF TGTGCCAGCAGCCCATCAACAGGGTCTGGAAACACCATATATTTT
TRBJ2-2 NA NA 14 TRBV28 CASSFSQGYGELFF TGTGCCAGCAGTTTTTCGCAGGGTTACGGGGAGCTGTTTTTT
TRBJ2-7 TRBD1 NA 15 TRBV15 CATSRGGQGEDEQYF TGTGCCACCAGCAGAGGAGGACAGGGGGAGGACGAGCAGTACTTC
TRBJ2-3 NA NA 14 TRBV5-1 CASFISQGSDTQYF TGCGCCAGCTTTATTTCACAGGGAAGTGATACGCAGTATTTT
TRBJ2-5 NA NA 18 TRBV5-1 CASSPRGTGGVWQETQYF TGCGCCAGCAGCCCTAGGGGGACGGGTGGCGTCTGGCAAGAGACCCAGTACTTC
TRBJ2-7 TRBD2 few 16 TRBV7-2 CASSSYSGGAAYEQYF TGTGCCAGCAGCTCTTATAGCGGGGGAGCTGCCTACGAGCAGTACTTC
TRBJ2-5 TRBD2 once 16 TRBV5-1 CASSFDPGLAKETQYF TGCGCCAGCAGCTTTGATCCGGGACTAGCGAAAGAGACCCAGTACTTC
TRBJ1-3 NA NA 14 TRBV7-8 CASSLRGSGNTIYF TGTGCCAGCAGCTTAAGGGGATCTGGAAACACCATATATTTT
TRBJ1-1 TRBD1 NA 14 TRBV5-4 CASSYDRGPVEAFF TGTGCCAGCAGCTACGACAGGGGGCCGGTTGAAGCTTTCTTT
TRBJ1-2 NA NA 14 TRBV6-6 CASRTPADKYGYTF TGTGCCAGCAGAACCCCGGCTGACAAATATGGCTACACCTTC
TRBJ1-5 NA NA 15 TRBV28 CASSLPPSGYQPQHF TGTGCCAGCAGTTTACCCCCCTCGGGGTATCAGCCCCAGCATTTT
TRBJ2-7 TRBD2 NA 13 TRBV3-1/TRBV3-2 CASSQLAGYEQYF TGTGCCAGCAGCCAATTAGCGGGCTACGAGCAGTACTTC
TRBJ1-6 NA NA 14 TRBV28 CASSLHRDNSPLHF TGTGCCAGCAGTTTACACAGGGATAATTCACCCCTCCACTTT
TRBJ1-4 TRBD1 NA 13 TRBV10-1 CASRDRENEKLFF TGCGCCAGCCGTGACAGGGAAAATGAAAAACTGTTTTTT
TRBJ2-5 TRBD1 once 17 TRBV3-1/TRBV3-2 CASSQSRTGVTRETQYF TGTGCCAGCAGCCAAAGCCGGACAGGGGTTACTCGAGAGACCCAGTACTTC
TRBJ2-7 NA NA 13 TRBV3-1/TRBV3-2 CASGDRSSYEQYF TGTGCCAGCGGCGACAGGAGCTCCTACGAGCAGTACTTC
TRBJ1-6 NA NA 15 TRBV7-2 CASSLIRLADSPLHF TGTGCCAGCAGCTTAATCCGGTTAGCGGATTCACCCCTCCACTTT
TRBJ1-2 TRBD1 NA 13 TRBV28 CASSSGQRNGYTF TGTGCCAGCAGTTCGGGACAGAGGAATGGCTACACCTTC
TRBJ1-2 TRBD1 few 13 TRBV5-6 CASSVTDRAGYTF TGTGCCAGCAGCGTCACCGACAGGGCTGGCTACACCTTC
TRBJ1-3 NA NA 17 TRBV4-3 CASSQGTGPYGGNTIYF TGCGCCAGCAGCCAAGGAACAGGGCCGTATGGTGGAAACACCATATATTTT
TRBJ2-1 TRBD2 NA 15 TRBV9 CASSVVGGGYNEQFF TGTGCCAGCAGCGTAGTTGGCGGGGGCTACAATGAGCAGTTCTTC
TRBJ2-1 NA NA 16 TRBV19 CASSMLRGMVKNEQFF TGTGCCAGTAGTATGTTACGGGGTATGGTGAAAAATGAGCAGTTCTTC
TRBJ2-3 NA few 18 TRBV4-3 CASSQVTVRGGSTDTQYF TGCGCCAGCAGCCAAGTTACGGTGAGGGGGGGGAGCACAGATACGCAGTATTTT
TRBJ2-2 NA NA 13 TRBV19 CASSFQFTGELFF TGTGCCAGTAGTTTTCAATTCACCGGGGAGCTGTTTTTT
TRBJ2-3 TRBD2 NA 13 TRBV6-5 CASTPGGADTQYF TGTGCCAGCACTCCTGGGGGGGCAGATACGCAGTATTTT
TRBJ1-2 NA NA 15 TRBV6-1 CASSEGRRQHYGYTF TGTGCCAGCAGTGAAGGGAGGAGGCAGCACTATGGCTACACCTTC
TRBJ2-7 TRBD1 NA 15 TRBV9 CASSVETGGFYEQYF TGTGCCAGCAGCGTAGAGACAGGGGGCTTCTACGAGCAGTACTTC
TRBJ1-6 NA NA 16 TRBV6-1 CASSGEQGIVGSPLHF TGTGCCAGCAGTGGAGAACAGGGTATTGTCGGTTCACCCCTCCACTTT
TRBJ2-7 NA NA 16 TRBV29-1 CSVVLWGDGSSYEQYF TGCAGCGTTGTTCTTTGGGGGGACGGTTCCTCCTACGAGCAGTACTTC
TRBJ2-7 NA NA 14 TRBV27 CASSFRRVSYEQYF TGTGCCAGCAGTTTTCGGAGGGTCTCCTACGAGCAGTACTTC
TRBJ1-5 NA once 15 TRBV5-1 CASSLTGTGGQPQHF TGCGCCAGCAGCCTCACCGGGACGGGAGGCCAGCCCCAGCATTTT
TRBJ1-2 NA NA 14 TRBV7-2 CASSLTGTLYGYTF TGTGCCAGCAGCTTAACAGGGACCCTCTATGGCTACACCTTC
TRBJ2-7 NA NA 14 TRBV5-4 CASSLSGVLYEQYF TGTGCCAGCAGCTTGTCCGGAGTACTCTACGAGCAGTACTTC
TRBJ1-2 NA NA 12 TRBV9 CASSPLRGGYTF TGTGCCAGCAGCCCGTTAAGGGGCGGCTACACCTTC
TRBJ1-1 NA NA 13 TRBV7-3 CASSLRANTEAFF TGTGCCAGCAGCTTAAGGGCGAACACTGAAGCTTTCTTT
TRBJ1-2 TRBD1 NA 13 TRBV6-5 CASSTGGDYGYTF TGTGCCAGCAGTACAGGGGGGGACTATGGCTACACCTTC
TRBJ1-2 NA NA 14 TRBV5-4 CASVDERVNYGYTF TGTGCCAGCGTAGACGAACGGGTTAACTATGGCTACACCTTC
TRBJ1-2 NA NA 14 TRBV19 CASSTGQFAYGYTF TGTGCCAGTAGCACTGGACAGTTCGCCTATGGCTACACCTTC